This T cell receptor (beta chain) was sequenced for a study of T cells in Graves' hyperthyroidism and ophthalmopathy. About the study: The authors collected peripheral blood at initial diagnosis, before any treatment.

TCR beta CDR3 regions were amplified from RNA. When the TCR CDR3 underwent first-round RT-PCR, the HTBI primer set was used. TCRdb analysed the multiplex PCR reads with MiXCR anew, one entry per CDR3 protein. The sample shows 90,000 to 120,000 distinct CDR3 sequences, around a sixth of them seen only once. The length of the CDR3 is 15 residues. Trimming removed 5 bases at V and 0 bases at J, with 15 bases between. CDR1 DFQATT and CDR2 SNEGSKA come from the germline V gene (reference sequence). Study-level findings and limits: Before onset, by a median of around 6.4 months, the model predicted ophthalmopathy. The majority of expanded thyroid clonotypes above 0.001 also appeared in blood.

The study left out patients who had uncontrolled infection, other autoimmune disease, pregnancy or lactation. This clonotype was seen ten or more times. No antigen is known for it. The sequenced sample was blood. This sequence originates from a woman aged 50 to 60 with Graves' hyperthyroidism. V gene TRBV20-1 combines with J gene TRBJ2-3; the D gene is possibly TRBD2 (6 bases). The CDR3 DNA is TGCAGTGCTGGAAACGGCGGGGCTAGCACAGATACGCAGTATTTT. It encodes CSAGNGGASTDTQYF.